This entry lists 20 T cell receptor beta chains sequenced from one sample in a study of T cells after yellow fever vaccination. One entry per CDR3 protein results from TCRdb running MiXCR on the 5' RACE reads. Of around 47,000 distinct CDR3 sequences detected, 6.8% appear once; the ten largest clones hold approximately 15%. The sequencing used CD8+ T cells not binding an NS4B(214-222) dextramer, sorted from PBMCs, collected 45 days after the yellow fever booster vaccination. All receptors derive from a man aged 25-40 years who received the YFV17D yellow fever vaccine.

At least ten counts were recorded for this clonotype. The genes are TRBV20-1 and TRBJ2-5; 8 nucleotides agree with TRBD2. This CDR3 has 15 residues. Germline V gene lookup returns CDR1 DFQATT and CDR2 SNEGSKA (reference sequence). V was clipped by 0 bases and J by 3 bases; unmatched bases: 6. The CDR3 DNA is TGCAGTGCTAGAGAGGGACTAGTTTACGAAGAGACCCAGTACTTC. This sequence encodes CSAREGLVYEETQYF.

This clonotype was counted at least ten times. V is TRBV30 and J is TRBJ1-2, with D perhaps TRBD1 (6 bases). This CDR3 has 14 residues. With 1 base removed from V and 6 bases from J, the gap between germline ends came to 15 bases. Germline CDR1 and CDR2: GTSNPN and SVGIG (reference sequence). CDR3 nucleotides: TGTGCCTGGAGTGGGTTGACGAGGGGGGATGGCTACACCTTC. Translating it yields CAWSGLTRGDGYTF.

This clonotype was recorded at least ten times. The V gene is TRBV5-1, the J gene TRBJ2-7; TRBD2 matches 7 bases. This CDR3 comprises 12 residues. After removal of 4 bases from V and 7 bases from J, the junction contained 5 bases not matched to a gene. From germline, CDR1 is SGHRS and CDR2 YFSETQ. The chain's CDR3 is CASSGTSEEQYF. CDR3 nucleotide sequence: TGCGCCAGCAGCGGAACTAGCGAGGAGCAGTACTTC.

This clonotype was counted ten times or more. V and J are TRBV4-3 and TRBJ1-2; TRBD1 matches 9 bases. The germline gives CDR1 LGHNA, CDR2 YSLEER. This CDR3 is 16 amino acids long. With 4 bases clipped from V and 6 bases from J, the junction kept 12 bases outside the gene matches. The CDR3 spells CASSPGTGTLAHGYTF. The CDR3 DNA is TGCGCCAGCAGCCCCGGGACAGGGACTCTCGCCCATGGCTACACCTTC.

This clonotype was recorded at least ten times. This chain joins TRBV10-3 and TRBJ2-1; D gene ambiguous. This CDR3 region has 13 residues. Germline CDR1 ENHRY, CDR2 SYGVKD. V shed 7 bases and J shed 4 bases, with 11 bases lying between them. The CDR3 loop reads CAITDELYNEQFF. The CDR3, as DNA: TGTGCCATCACGGATGAACTATACAATGAGCAGTTCTTC.

The sample holds many counts of this clonotype. The chain recombines TRBV29-1 with TRBJ2-3; 11 bases line up with TRBD2. The germline CDR1 and CDR2 sequences are SQVTM and ANQGSEA. The CDR3 covers 14 residues. V shed 5 bases, J shed 1 base, and the junction held 2 bases outside the gene matches. CDR3 sequence (DNA): TGCAGCGTTCCGACTAGCGGGGGCACAGATACGCAGTATTTT. It is translated as CSVPTSGGTDTQYF.

This clonotype came up many times. The V gene is TRBV4-1, the J gene TRBJ2-5; D is unresolved. Germline lookup yields CDR1 MGHRA and CDR2 YSYEKL. The CDR3 is made up of 13 amino acids. V gave up 4 bases and J gave up 3 bases, with 9 bases separating them. The CDR3 loop is CASSPRREETQYF. CDR3 in DNA: TGCGCCAGCAGCCCACGACGGGAAGAGACCCAGTACTTC.

V and J are TRBV6-6 and TRBJ2-1; D is undetermined. V dropped 5 bases and J dropped 5 bases, with 4 bases sitting between them. The germline CDR1 and CDR2 sequences are MNHNY and SVGAGI (reference sequence). This CDR3 spans 11 amino acids. In DNA, the CDR3 is TGTGCCAGCAGTCTCGACAATGAGCAGTTCTTC. Translating it yields CASSLDNEQFF.

This clonotype has ten or more counts. The chain is built from TRBV23-1 and TRBJ2-5; D call uncertain. TRBV23-1 is an open reading frame, and its role is uncertain. V shed 3 bases and J shed 5 bases, with 19 bases lying between them. The CDR3 length is 16 residues. The DNA for the CDR3 is TGCGCCAGCAGTCAGCGCCGGGCCCGGACGTTGGAGACCCAGTACTTC. This gives the protein CASSQRRARTLETQYF.

This clonotype was detected many times. V usage is TRBV27 and J usage is TRBJ2-2; 12 bases fit TRBD2. The CDR3 is made up of 18 amino acids. J was trimmed by 5 bases and V by 6 bases; bases with no gene match: 13. Germline values: CDR1 MNHEY, CDR2 SMNVEV (reference sequence). The chain's CDR3 is CASRPLLPGLAGTGELFF. CDR3 coding DNA: TGTGCCAGCAGACCCCTCCTTCCGGGACTAGCGGGTACCGGGGAGCTGTTTTTT.

This clonotype showed up many times. The rearrangement joins TRBV7-9 to TRBJ2-3; 13 bases agree with TRBD2. The V segment lost 5 bases and the J segment 4 bases; nucleotides outside the gene matches: 9. This CDR3 is 17 amino acids long. Germline CDR1 SEHNR, CDR2 FQNEAQ (reference sequence). CDR3 DNA: TGTGCCAGCAGCCTCCGGACTAGCGGGAGATTGGCAGATACGCAGTATTTT. It translates to CASSLRTSGRLADTQYF.

This clonotype was seen at least ten times. V is TRBV12-3 or TRBV12-4 and J is TRBJ1-1; D unresolved. V shed 3 bases and J shed 1 base, with 12 bases lying between them. The length of the CDR3 is 15 residues. In DNA, the CDR3 is TGTGCCAGCAGTTTGGGCGGGGTGAGGAACACTGAAGCTTTCTTT. Its protein product is CASSLGGVRNTEAFF.

In this sample, this clonotype turned up many times. The J gene is TRBJ2-7, the V gene TRBV4-3; 8 bases align to TRBD2. From germline, CDR1 is LGHNA and CDR2 YSLEER. The CDR3 has 17 amino acids. J was trimmed by 0 bases and V by 0 bases; bases with no gene match: 7. CDR3 sequence: CASSQDRGGPLSYEQYF. CDR3 in DNA: TGCGCCAGCAGCCAAGATCGGGGGGGGCCTCTCTCCTACGAGCAGTACTTC.

This clonotype was observed at least ten times. The chain has TRBV27 and TRBJ1-1; TRBD1 aligns across 7 bases. CDR3 length: 14 amino acids. With V trimmed by 3 bases and J by 3 bases, 4 bases remained unmatched. CDR1 and CDR2 (germline): MNHEY, SMNVEV (reference sequence). CDR3: CASSFGTEDTEAFF. DNA for the CDR3: TGTGCCAGCAGTTTTGGGACAGAGGACACTGAAGCTTTCTTT.

This clonotype was counted ten times or more. This chain links TRBV4-3 with TRBJ2-7; 7 bases map to TRBD1. With 3 bases clipped from V and 4 bases from J, the junction kept 6 bases outside the gene matches. Per germline, CDR1 LGHNA and CDR2 YSLEER. This CDR3 comprises 14 residues. The CDR3, as DNA: TGCGCCAGCAGCCAGCAAACAGGGGTTTACGAGCAGTACTTC. It encodes CASSQQTGVYEQYF.

This clonotype was recorded many times. The CDR3 region has the DNA TGTGCCAGCAGTCCAGCGGGGGCCAACGTCCTGACTTTC. This sequence encodes CASSPAGANVLTF. The rearrangement uses TRBV6-1 and TRBJ2-6; D remains ambiguous. The length of the CDR3 is 13 residues. Germline CDR1 MNHNS, CDR2 SASEGT. V lost 5 bases and J lost 4, with 6 bases in between.

At least ten counts were recorded for this clonotype. The chain uses TRBV7-9 and TRBJ2-7, with TRBD2 identical over 7 bases. The germline V gene encodes CDR1 SEHNR and CDR2 FQNEAQ (reference sequence). The length of the CDR3 is 14 residues. The ends lost 2 bases at V and 2 bases at J; junction bases unmatched: 3. The CDR3, as DNA: TGTGCCAGCAGCTTAACTAGCGCAACCTACGAGCAGTACTTC. As protein: CASSLTSATYEQYF.

This clonotype is medium-sized by share. The V gene is TRBV20-1, the J gene TRBJ1-5, with a weak D call TRBD1 (6 bases). The CDR3 is 14 amino acids. Trimming left V 4 bases short and J 5 bases short, with 15 bases between. CDR1 and CDR2 from the germline V gene are DFQATT and SNEGSKA (reference sequence). Here the CDR3 reads CSATDRGADQPQHF. The DNA of the CDR3 is TGCAGTGCTACTGACCGGGGGGCGGATCAGCCCCAGCATTTT.

This clonotype showed up many times. CDR3 in DNA: TGCAGTGCTAACGTAGCGGGAGAGAATTTCTACGAGCAGTACTTC. Amino acids: CSANVAGENFYEQYF. The gene calls are TRBV20-1 and TRBJ2-7; 9 positions match TRBD2. This CDR3 spans 15 amino acids. Germline V gives CDR1 DFQATT, CDR2 SNEGSKA (reference sequence). V shed 4 bases, J shed 3 bases, and the junction held 10 bases outside the gene matches.

This clonotype has only a few counts. The chain links TRBV19 to TRBJ2-7; D is perhaps TRBD2 (6 bases). V was trimmed by 8 bases and J by 1 base, leaving 18 bases between them. The CDR3 length is 15 residues. The V gene's germline CDR1 is LNHDA and CDR2 SQIVND (reference sequence). As DNA, the CDR3 is TGTGCCAGTTCTAATGGGGCCGCGGGGTCCTACGAGCAGTACTTC. Translated: CASSNGAAGSYEQYF.